Here is one TCR beta chain with its context. What it recognizes is unknown. This entry belongs to a study of response to subunit inactivated influenza vaccine. Regarding the study as a whole: It was the authors' suggestion that each seasonal influenza vaccination recruits few new T cells.

Each CDR3 protein is one row after TCRdb ran MiXCR on the RT-PCR reads. The data contain about 650,000 distinct CDR3 sequences, 11% to 15% of them singletons. The V and J ends lost 1 base and 5 bases, in that order; junction bases with no gene match: 6. CDR1 is MGHRA, CDR2 YSYEKL, per germline. The CDR3 consists of 15 residues. This receptor was taken from a man aged 50 to 60 who received an inactivated influenza vaccine. The sequencing used PBMCs from blood, collected less than 15 days before vaccination. J is TRBJ1-1 and V is TRBV4-1, with TRBD1 matching 8 bases. CDR3 region: CASSQVDRAGTEAFF. The DNA for the CDR3 is TGCGCCAGCAGCCAAGTGGACAGGGCAGGGACTGAAGCTTTCTTT.